This record looks at one T cell receptor beta chain sequence and its context. Its antigen is unidentified. V lost 3 bases to trimming and J lost 5 bases; unmatched junction nucleotides: 5. This CDR3 is built from 16 residues. From germline, CDR1 is LNHNV and CDR2 YYDKDF (reference sequence). This record belongs to a study of a mutant IDH1 vaccine in newly diagnosed glioma. Regarding time point: week 35, safety follow-up. It was 300 ug of mutant IDH1 20-mer peptide that made up each vaccine dose, given with topical imiquimod. The table came from immunoSEQ multiplex PCR; TCRdb's copy has only in-frame clones and leaves some out. This table has 40,000 to 55,000 clones, about 79% appearing once.

The sequence derives from a man aged 40-49 years with glioma. V is TRBV15 and J is TRBJ2-1; 12 nucleotides line up with TRBD2. This material consisted of PBMCs, taken from a glioma patient whose treatment included an IDH1 peptide vaccine. The CDR3 protein is CATSSRLAGVDNEQFF. The CDR3, as DNA: TGTGCCACCAGCAGCCGACTAGCGGGAGTCGACAATGAGCAGTTCTTC.